This T cell receptor (beta chain) was identified during a study of CD8 T cells in Susac syndrome. V was cut by 0 bases and J by 8 bases, with 19 bases left in between. The CDR3 extends over 17 amino acids. Germline values: CDR1 MGHDK, CDR2 SYGVNS. Random hexamers were used to reverse transcribe the RNA input (about 0.5 to 1 ug). Amplification of TCR beta CDR3 used immunoSEQ multiplex PCR across 54 Vbeta and 13 Jbeta. TCRdb reprocessed the immunoSEQ multiplex PCR reads via MiXCR and lists one record per CDR3 protein. The sample includes some 48,000 distinct CDR3 sequences, 80% to 95% of them seen just once. TCR beta from blood CD8+ and CD4+ T cells was sequenced. Controls were age- and sex-matched healthy donors. Isolation of CD8+ and CD4+ T cells was performed negatively, whereas enrichment of TEMRA cells was done by FACS.

V usage is TRBV25-1 and J usage is TRBJ1-4; perhaps TRBD1 as D (6 bases). The clonotype comes from a human donor in good health. The sample comprised CD8+ T cells from PBMCs. The CDR3 sequence: CASSEYGRGPEEEKLFF. CDR3 DNA: TGTGCCAGCAGTGAATATGGTCGGGGGCCGGAAGAAGAAAAACTGTTTTTT.